A single sample is the source of the 6 T cell receptor beta chains below, sequenced in a study of OX40 agonist ivuxolimab in advanced cancers. The assay was immunoSEQ multiplex PCR, and TCRdb's table has in-frame clones only and misses some. The sample yields some 62,000 clones, under 95% seen once. The sample consisted of CD4+ or CD8+ T cells sorted from blood, taken in a trial of the OX40 agonist ivuxolimab. These receptors originate from an adult with an advanced solid tumor such as melanoma, head and neck, liver or kidney cancer.

In DNA, the CDR3 is TGCGCCAGCAGCCAGCCAAACCGGGACAGGTTTAACGAGCAGTACTTC. Translating gives CASSQPNRDRFNEQYF. This chain links TRBV4-1 with TRBJ2-7; 8 bases are a match to TRBD1. J was trimmed by 5 bases and V by 3 bases; bases with no gene match: 12. CDR3 size: 16 residues. Germline-derived CDR1 and CDR2 are MGHRA and YSYEKL.

The rearrangement uses TRBV7-3 and TRBJ1-1, with D possibly being TRBD1 (6 bases). V was clipped by 0 bases and J by 1 base, with 9 bases between them. The CDR3 has 15 amino acids. Germline loops: CDR1 SGHTA, CDR2 FQGTGA. This CDR3 reads CASSLTGHSNTEAFF. CDR3 sequence (DNA): TGTGCCAGCAGCTTAACGGGACACTCGAACACTGAAGCTTTCTTT.

V and J are TRBV20-1 and TRBJ2-5, with unresolved D. The CDR3 runs to 11 residues. Deletions cut 2 bases from V and 9 bases from J, with 10 bases between. The germline CDR1 and CDR2 sequences are DFQATT and SNEGSKA (reference sequence). CDR3 amino acids: CSARWGGAQYF. DNA for the CDR3: TGCAGTGCTAGATGGGGTGGGGCCCAGTACTTC.

CDR3 residues: CASSSGGGSQPQHF. The DNA of the CDR3 is TGTGCCAGTAGTTCCGGTGGTGGGAGTCAGCCCCAGCATTTT. This chain joins TRBV19 and TRBJ1-5; no definite D call. Per the germline V gene, CDR1 is LNHDA and CDR2 is SQIVND (reference sequence). The V gene lost 5 bases and the J gene lost 6 bases, with 14 bases spanning the gap. This CDR3 comprises 14 residues.

This clone was detected only once. The chain uses TRBV19 and TRBJ1-4; D remains ambiguous. This CDR3 is built from 14 residues. The germline V gene encodes CDR1 LNHDA and CDR2 SQIVND (reference sequence). Trimming removed 3 bases from V and 4 bases from J, with 9 bases in between. CDR3 residues: CASSIGWGNEKLFF. CDR3 in DNA: TGTGCCAGTAGTATTGGGTGGGGTAATGAAAAACTGTTTTTT. Full variable domain (remainder filled in from reference TRBV19 and TRBJ1-4): DGGITQSPKYLFRKEGQNVTLSCEQNLNHDAMYWYRQDPGQGLRLIYYSQIVNDFQKGDIAEGYSVSREKKESFPLTVTSAQKNPTAFYLCASSIGWGNEKLFFGSGTQLSVL.

The chain links TRBV7-2 to TRBJ1-1, with 7 bases identical to TRBD1. Germline lookup yields CDR1 SGHTA and CDR2 FQGNSA. V lost 5 bases to trimming and J lost 3 bases; unmatched junction nucleotides: 12. The CDR3 runs to 16 residues. The CDR3 protein is CASSTDRMGGHTEAFF. CDR3 bases: TGTGCCAGCAGCACGGACAGGATGGGTGGTCACACTGAAGCTTTCTTT.